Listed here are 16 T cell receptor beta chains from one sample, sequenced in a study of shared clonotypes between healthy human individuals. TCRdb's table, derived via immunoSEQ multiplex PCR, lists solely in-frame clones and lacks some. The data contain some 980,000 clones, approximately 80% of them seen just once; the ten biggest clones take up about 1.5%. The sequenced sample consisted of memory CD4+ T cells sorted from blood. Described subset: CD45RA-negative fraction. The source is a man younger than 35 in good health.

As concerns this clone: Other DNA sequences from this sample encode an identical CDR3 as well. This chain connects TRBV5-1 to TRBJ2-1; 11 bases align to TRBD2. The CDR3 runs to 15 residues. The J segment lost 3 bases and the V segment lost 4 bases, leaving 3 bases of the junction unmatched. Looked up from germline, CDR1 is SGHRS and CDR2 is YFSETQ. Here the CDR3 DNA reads TGCGCCAGCAGCAGCGGGACTAGCGGCTACAATGAGCAGTTCTTC. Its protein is CASSSGTSGYNEQFF.

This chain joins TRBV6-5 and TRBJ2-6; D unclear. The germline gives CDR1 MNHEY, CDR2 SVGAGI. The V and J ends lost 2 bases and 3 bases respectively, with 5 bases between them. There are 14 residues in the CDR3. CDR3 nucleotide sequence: TGTGCCAGCAGTTACGTGGGTGGGGCCAACGTCCTGACTTTC. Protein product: CASSYVGGANVLTF.

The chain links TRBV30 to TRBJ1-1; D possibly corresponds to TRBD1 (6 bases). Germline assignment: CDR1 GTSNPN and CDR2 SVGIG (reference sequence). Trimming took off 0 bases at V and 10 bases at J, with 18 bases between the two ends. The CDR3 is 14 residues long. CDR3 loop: CAWSVSTGWGGAFF. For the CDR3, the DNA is TGTGCCTGGAGTGTATCTACAGGGTGGGGGGGAGCTTTCTTT.

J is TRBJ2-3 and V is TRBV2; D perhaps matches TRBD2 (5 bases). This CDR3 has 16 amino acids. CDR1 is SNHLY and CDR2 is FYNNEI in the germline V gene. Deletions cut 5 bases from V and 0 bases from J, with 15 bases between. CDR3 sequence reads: CASSRRMKPSTDTQYF. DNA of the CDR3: TGTGCCAGCAGTAGGAGGATGAAACCTAGCACAGATACGCAGTATTTT.

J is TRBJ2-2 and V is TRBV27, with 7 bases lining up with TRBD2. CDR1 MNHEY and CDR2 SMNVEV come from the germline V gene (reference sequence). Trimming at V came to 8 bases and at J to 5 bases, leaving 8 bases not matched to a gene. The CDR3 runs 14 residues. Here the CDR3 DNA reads TGTGCCAGCGGACTAGGGGATGTTACCGGGGAGCTGTTTTTT. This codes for CASGLGDVTGELFF.

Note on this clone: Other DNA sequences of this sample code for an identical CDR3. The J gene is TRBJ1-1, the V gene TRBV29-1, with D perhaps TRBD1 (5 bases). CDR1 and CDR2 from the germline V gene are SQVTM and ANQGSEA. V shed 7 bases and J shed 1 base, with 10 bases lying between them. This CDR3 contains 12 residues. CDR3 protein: CSGGGQNTEAFF. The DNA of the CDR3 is TGCAGCGGCGGCGGACAGAACACTGAAGCTTTCTTT.

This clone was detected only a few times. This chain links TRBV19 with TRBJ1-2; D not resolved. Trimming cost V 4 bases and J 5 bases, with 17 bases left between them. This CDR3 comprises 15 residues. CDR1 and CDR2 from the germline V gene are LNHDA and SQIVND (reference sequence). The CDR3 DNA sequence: TGTGCCAGTAGTAGGGAGTTCCGTCCGACTTATGGCTACACCTTC. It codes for CASSREFRPTYGYTF.

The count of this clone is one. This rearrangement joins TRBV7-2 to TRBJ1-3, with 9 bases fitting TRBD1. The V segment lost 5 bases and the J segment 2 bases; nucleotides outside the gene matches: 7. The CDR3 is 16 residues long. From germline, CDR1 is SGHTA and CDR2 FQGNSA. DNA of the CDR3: TGTGCCAGCAGCCACCTGGGGACAGGGCCTGGAAACACCATATATTTT. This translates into CASSHLGTGPGNTIYF. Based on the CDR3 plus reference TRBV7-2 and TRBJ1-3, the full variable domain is GAGVSQSPSNKVTEKGKDVELRCDPISGHTALYWYRQSLGQGLEFLIYFQGNSAPDKSGLPSDRFSAERTGGSVSTLTIQRTQQEDSAVYLCASSHLGTGPGNTIYFGEGSWLTVV.

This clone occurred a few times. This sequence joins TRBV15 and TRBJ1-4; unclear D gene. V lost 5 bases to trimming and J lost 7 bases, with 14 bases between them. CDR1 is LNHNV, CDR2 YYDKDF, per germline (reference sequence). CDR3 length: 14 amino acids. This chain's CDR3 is CATSSSTGFEKLFF. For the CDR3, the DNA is TGTGCCACCAGCTCCTCTACGGGGTTTGAAAAACTGTTTTTT.

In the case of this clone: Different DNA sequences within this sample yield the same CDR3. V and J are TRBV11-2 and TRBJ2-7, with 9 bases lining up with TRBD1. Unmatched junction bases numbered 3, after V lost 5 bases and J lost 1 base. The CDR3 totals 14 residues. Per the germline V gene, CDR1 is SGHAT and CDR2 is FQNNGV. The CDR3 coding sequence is TGTGCCAGCAGCCCGGGACAGGGATCCTACGAGCAGTACTTC. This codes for CASSPGQGSYEQYF.

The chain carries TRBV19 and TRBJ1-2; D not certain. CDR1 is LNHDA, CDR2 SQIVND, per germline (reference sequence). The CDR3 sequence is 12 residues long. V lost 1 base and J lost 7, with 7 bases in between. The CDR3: CASSIGLSGYTF. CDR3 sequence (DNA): TGTGCCAGTAGTATAGGCCTAAGTGGCTACACCTTC.

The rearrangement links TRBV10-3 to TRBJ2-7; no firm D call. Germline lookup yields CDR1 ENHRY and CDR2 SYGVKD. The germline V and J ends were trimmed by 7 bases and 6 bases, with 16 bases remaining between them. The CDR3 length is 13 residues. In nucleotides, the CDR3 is TGTGCCATCAAAGCAAGTCCCCTGGGCGAGCAGTACTTC. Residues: CAIKASPLGEQYF.

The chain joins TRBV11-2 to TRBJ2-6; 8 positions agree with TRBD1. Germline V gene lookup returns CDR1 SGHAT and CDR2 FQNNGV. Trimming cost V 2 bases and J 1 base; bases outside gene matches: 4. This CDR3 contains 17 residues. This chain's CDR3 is CASSLQGARSGANVLTF. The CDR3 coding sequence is TGTGCCAGCAGCTTACAGGGGGCGCGGTCTGGGGCCAACGTCCTGACTTTC.

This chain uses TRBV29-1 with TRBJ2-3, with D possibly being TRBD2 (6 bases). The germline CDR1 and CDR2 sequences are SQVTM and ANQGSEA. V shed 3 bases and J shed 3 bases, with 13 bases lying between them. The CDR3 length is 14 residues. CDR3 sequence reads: CSVDSYGGTDTQYF. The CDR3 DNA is TGCAGCGTTGATAGTTACGGAGGGACAGATACGCAGTATTTT.

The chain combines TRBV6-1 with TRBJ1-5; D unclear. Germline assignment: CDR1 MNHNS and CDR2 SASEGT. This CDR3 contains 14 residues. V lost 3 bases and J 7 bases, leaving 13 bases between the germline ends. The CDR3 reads CASSDDISGQPQHF. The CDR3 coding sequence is TGTGCCAGCAGTGATGACATCTCCGGACAGCCCCAGCATTTT.

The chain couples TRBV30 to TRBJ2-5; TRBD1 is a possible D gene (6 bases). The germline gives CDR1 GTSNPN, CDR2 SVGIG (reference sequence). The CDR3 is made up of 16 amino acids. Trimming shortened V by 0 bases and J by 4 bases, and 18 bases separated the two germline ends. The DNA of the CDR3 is TGTGCCTGGAGTGTACGTCGGACAGATAGAACAGAGACCCAGTACTTC. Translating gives CAWSVRRTDRTETQYF.